This T cell receptor beta chain emerged from a study of blood T cells in healthy people across ages (dated by TCRdb to the mid-2010s). Background for the entire study: Template switching captured roughly one uniquely barcoded TCR beta cDNA molecule per two T cells in model experiments. The study measured age-related changes in TCR beta repertoire diversity using deep sequencing normalized with unique cDNA molecular identifiers. The donors were divided into four age groups: young (average 16 years), middle-aged (over 35), aged (roughly 66) and long-lived (approximately 74). To avoid experimental bias, donors of different ages were spread randomly across the sequencing lanes. Two additional independent replicas of 1 million unique cDNA reads from the same blood draw were analyzed for two donors (one aged 18 to 29 and one aged 80 or older). Results and caveats for the whole study, not just this receptor: Observed TCR beta diversity per million T cells fell roughly linearly with age, and a significant reduction was already apparent by age around 36. Bulk unsorted PBMC profiling prevented conclusive comparison of naive and antigen-experienced compartments. Estimates of total diversity from one million sequenced T cells were regarded as lower bounds and underestimates. Compared with the aged group, the long-lived group had more naive CD4+ T cells, fewer expanded clones and increased TCR diversity, suggesting age selection. The CMV infection status of donors was not known, potentially confounding age-related changes in expanded clonotypes. The percentage of naive T cells measured by flow cytometry correlated strongly with observed TCR beta diversity.

In the germline V gene (reference sequence), CDR1 corresponds to MNHNY and CDR2 to SVGAGI. V is reduced by 6 bases and J by 0 bases, leaving a spacing of 16 bases between them. From the cysteine through the phenylalanine, the CDR3 covers 16 amino acids. Solely the CDR3 DNA is kept, with 48 bases framed from the first base. The 39 donors, aged about 6 to 95 years, were systemically healthy Caucasian individuals from Russia. Approximately 10 milliliters of peripheral blood were collected from each donor into EDTA-treated Vacutainer tubes. Ficoll-Paque density-gradient centrifugation was used to isolate PBMCs, with at least 7 million per sample. Trizol reagent was used to extract total RNA from the PBMCs, yielding at least 6 micrograms per sample. For every donor, an aliquot of PBMCs went through flow cytometry to measure the percentages of naive CD45RAhigh/CD27high T cells. Receptor amplification or capture employed 5' RACE. TCRdb records Illumina HiSeq 2500 as the sequencer. A second PCR of about 6 to 11 cycles was run with a J-beta primer mix and a sample-barcoded 5' primer. Each TCR beta cDNA molecule received a unique molecular identifier from a template-switch 5' adaptor carrying 12 random nucleotides. Each sample yielded at least 3 million CDR3-containing paired-end reads. First-strand cDNA synthesis was performed from all RNA using the Mint cDNA synthesis kit, with priming by a TRBC-specific oligonucleotide. Following uracil-DNA glycosylase treatment, all cDNA underwent a first 18-cycle PCR with the universal primers M1SS and BC2_uni_R. The authors processed their data as follows. Normalization of each sample was performed by random selection of 1 million high-quality reads, each carrying a distinct molecular identifier. Instead of being binned into consensus sequences, reads that shared molecular identifiers were thrown out. MiTCR, set to a Q25 quality threshold and the strictest error-elimination algorithm, was used for CDR3 identification, clonotype clustering and error correction. A nonparametric unseen species model with Euler transformation was used to estimate lower-bound total TCR beta diversity. TCRdb applied fastp at Q25 and MiXCR to the public reads, then kept only in-frame beta chains. Rows merge per CDR3 protein into single entries with the most common DNA and genes. TCRdb's processing, not the authors' own work, is the source of the V and J calls. The sample includes some 700,000 distinct CDR3 sequences, with around a fifth observed a single time. The top ten hold 22% of the sample.

As concerns this clonotype: Its antigen remains undetermined. No base qualities exist here, and no much larger clone lies one base off it.

The sequencing input was blood. The source of this sequence is a man aged 65 to 79 in good health. The rearranged chain carries TRBV6-6 and TRBJ2-3; TRBD1 is a weak D gene call, 5 bases matching. The CDR3 in this case is CASRRGQTTSTDTQYF. In nucleotide form, the sequence is TGTGCCAGCAGAAGGGGCCAAACCACTAGCACAGATACGCAGTATTTT.